The 20 T cell receptor beta chains given below trace back to one sample, sequenced in a study of blood T cell repertoires in COVID-19. This table comes from immunoSEQ multiplex PCR, and its TCRdb copy is limited to in-frame clones, with some not included. Here the sample spans tens of thousands of clones, over 80% being singletons. The sequenced material came from peripheral blood. Every receptor here comes from a human donor in a cohort sampled during active COVID-19.

The CDR3 sequence is CASSVAGWSYGYTF. The CDR3 coding sequence is TGTGCCAGCAGCGTTGCAGGGTGGAGCTATGGCTACACCTTC. The chain couples TRBV7-9 to TRBJ1-2; D is possibly TRBD1 (5 bases). The germline CDR1 and CDR2 sequences are SEHNR and FQNEAQ (reference sequence). Deletions cut 5 bases from V and 4 bases from J, with 14 bases between. CDR3 length: 14 amino acids.

This clone was detected once. The rearrangement links TRBV4-3 to TRBJ1-1; D perhaps matches TRBD1 (5 bases). CDR3 length equals 13 residues. The germline CDR1 and CDR2 sequences are LGHNA and YSLEER. V dropped 0 bases and J dropped 5 bases, with 7 bases sitting between them. This CDR3 reads CASSQEGGTEAFF. Written as DNA, the CDR3 is TGCGCCAGCAGCCAAGAGGGGGGGACTGAAGCTTTCTTT.

CDR3: CASSQRGLVYEQFF. CDR3 coding DNA: TGCGCCAGCAGCCAGAGGGGACTAGTTTATGAGCAGTTCTTC. The V call is TRBV4-3, the J call TRBJ2-1, with 8 bases that match TRBD2. J was trimmed by 8 bases and V by 3 bases; bases with no gene match: 6. There are 14 residues in the CDR3. From germline, CDR1 is LGHNA and CDR2 YSLEER.

The V call is TRBV28, the J call TRBJ1-2, with 7 bases identical to TRBD1. This CDR3 is built from 13 residues. Germline V gene sequence: CDR1 MDHEN, CDR2 SYDVKM. V gave up 8 bases and J gave up 4 bases; unmatched junction bases: 7. This CDR3 reads CASLMDRPYGYTF. CDR3 sequence (DNA): TGTGCCAGCCTCATGGACAGGCCCTATGGCTACACCTTC.

CDR3 amino acids: CASSEAVTAPNYGYTF. The CDR3 nucleotides read TGTGCCAGCAGTGAGGCGGTTACGGCCCCTAACTATGGCTACACCTTC. V and J are TRBV25-1 and TRBJ1-2; D call uncertain. CDR1 and CDR2 from the germline V gene are MGHDK and SYGVNS. V dropped 3 bases and J dropped 0 bases, with 14 bases sitting between them. The CDR3 is made up of 16 amino acids.

The chain recombines TRBV7-3 with TRBJ1-5; 12 nucleotides agree with TRBD1. Germline CDR1 is SGHTA and CDR2 is FQGTGA. The CDR3 has 16 residues. The V and J ends lost 2 bases and 4 bases, in that order; junction bases with no gene match: 3. This CDR3 reads CASSLLGQGANQPQHF. DNA for the CDR3: TGTGCCAGCAGCTTATTGGGACAGGGGGCAAATCAGCCCCAGCATTTT.

This clone occurred once. This chain links TRBV27 with TRBJ2-4; D is possibly TRBD2 (5 bases). The CDR3 sequence is 15 residues long. V lost 5 bases, J lost 6 bases, and 17 bases lay in between. Germline lookup yields CDR1 MNHEY and CDR2 SMNVEV (reference sequence). CDR3 region: CASSLGLPIINIQYF. The CDR3 bases are TGTGCCAGCAGTCTTGGACTCCCCATCATAAACATTCAGTACTTC.

The CDR3 region has the DNA TGTGCCAGCAGCCCGGGGACTAGCGGGGGGAGGCAAGAGACCCAGTACTTC. Protein product: CASSPGTSGGRQETQYF. J is TRBJ2-5 and V is TRBV5-5; 15 nucleotides match TRBD2. Trimming cost V 4 bases and J 2 bases; bases outside gene matches: 6. The CDR3 is 17 amino acids. Germline lookup yields CDR1 SGHKS and CDR2 YYEKEE (reference sequence).

V is TRBV28 and J is TRBJ1-2, with 7 bases that match TRBD1. The germline gives CDR1 MDHEN, CDR2 SYDVKM. The CDR3 extends over 14 amino acids. Trimming cost V 6 bases and J 5 bases; bases outside gene matches: 9. The DNA for the CDR3 is TGTGCCAGCAGCTACCCGGGACAGCCTTATGGCTACACCTTC. Amino acids: CASSYPGQPYGYTF.

The chain carries TRBV7-2 and TRBJ1-2; tentative D call: TRBD1 (6 bases). Germline CDR1 and CDR2: SGHTA and FQGNSA. The CDR3 consists of 14 residues. The ends were cut back, 5 bases at V and 5 bases at J, with 15 bases in the middle. CDR3 sequence reads: CASSHSGGPYGYTF. The CDR3, as DNA: TGTGCCAGCAGCCACTCCGGGGGGCCTTATGGCTACACCTTC.

The chain uses TRBV28 and TRBJ2-1; 11 bases are shared with TRBD1. The CDR3 covers 16 residues. Germline CDR1 reads MDHEN; CDR2 reads SYDVKM. V gave up 5 bases and J gave up 3 bases; unmatched junction bases: 6. The CDR3 region is CASSPSGQGDYNEQFF. CDR3 sequence (DNA): TGTGCCAGCAGTCCGTCGGGACAGGGGGACTACAATGAGCAGTTCTTC.

This sequence joins TRBV9 and TRBJ2-2, with TRBD2 as a possible D gene (6 bases). V was clipped by 0 bases and J by 0 bases, with 6 bases between them. The CDR3 extends over 15 amino acids. Germline V gene lookup returns CDR1 SGDLS and CDR2 YYNGEE. The CDR3 DNA follows: TGTGCCAGCAGCGTAGGCGGGGCGAACACCGGGGAGCTGTTTTTT. Residues: CASSVGGANTGELFF. The full variable domain, rest sourced from reference TRBV9 and TRBJ2-2, is DSGVTQTPKHLITATGQRVTLRCSPRSGDLSVYWYQQSLDQGLQFLIQYYNGEERAKGNILERFSAQQFPDLHSELNLSSLELGDSALYFCASSVGGANTGELFFGEGSRLTVL.

The chain employs TRBV9 and TRBJ2-1, with 9 bases matching TRBD1. This CDR3 comprises 14 residues. Germline V lookup: CDR1 SGDLS, CDR2 YYNGEE. V shed 6 bases, J shed 9 bases, and the junction held 10 bases outside the gene matches. The CDR3 nucleotides are TGTGCCAGCACCACCGGGACAGGGAGCAGTGAGCAGTTCTTC. Amino acids: CASTTGTGSSEQFF.

The rearrangement joins TRBV12-3 or TRBV12-4 to TRBJ2-1; 7 nucleotides agree with TRBD2. The CDR3 spans 12 residues. With V trimmed by 6 bases and J by 11 bases, 7 bases remained unmatched. As DNA, the CDR3 is TGTGCCAGCAGCCCCGGGACTACCAAGCAGTTCTTC. Encoded protein: CASSPGTTKQFF.

This clone was detected only once. The chain joins TRBV13 to TRBJ2-5, with D possibly matching TRBD2 (6 bases). This CDR3 is built from 13 residues. Germline loops: CDR1 PRHDT, CDR2 FYEKMQ (reference sequence). The V end lost 5 bases, the J end lost 5 bases, and 12 bases lay between the germline ends. CDR3 nucleotides: TGTGCCAGCAGCCTCCGACGGGGGGAGACCCAGTACTTC. Its translation: CASSLRRGETQYF.

The V and J genes are TRBV20-1 and TRBJ2-1, with 14 bases fitting TRBD2. V shed 3 bases, J shed 10 bases, and the junction held 14 bases outside the gene matches. Germline lookup yields CDR1 DFQATT and CDR2 SNEGSKA (reference sequence). This CDR3 has 17 residues. CDR3: CSASALRLAGGVGEQFF. The DNA of the CDR3 is TGCAGTGCTAGTGCCCTTCGACTAGCGGGAGGGGTTGGAGAGCAGTTCTTC.

This chain links TRBV5-1 with TRBJ2-1, with 9 bases matching TRBD2. CDR1 is SGHRS, CDR2 YFSETQ, per germline. The CDR3 has 17 residues. The V and J ends lost 4 bases and 1 base, in that order; junction bases with no gene match: 9. CDR3 bases: TGCGCCAGCAGCCCGGTTCTAGCGGGACTTTCCTACAATGAGCAGTTCTTC. It encodes CASSPVLAGLSYNEQFF.

The CDR3 DNA reads TGCAGCGTTGAGGACTACAGGAACACTGAAGCTTTCTTT. Translating gives CSVEDYRNTEAFF. V is TRBV29-1 and J is TRBJ1-1; D unresolved. The CDR3 runs to 13 residues. Trimming removed 3 bases from V and 1 base from J, with 9 bases in between. The germline V gene has CDR1 SQVTM and CDR2 ANQGSEA.

The chain employs TRBV28 and TRBJ2-1; the match to TRBD1 covers 7 bases. J was trimmed by 15 bases and V by 4 bases; bases with no gene match: 6. The V gene's germline CDR1 is MDHEN and CDR2 SYDVKM. CDR3 length equals 11 residues. The CDR3 sequence: CASSWTGRLFF. In DNA, the CDR3 is TGTGCCAGCAGTTGGACAGGTCGATTGTTCTTC.

This rearrangement joins TRBV7-8 to TRBJ2-5; D not certain. Germline CDR1 is SGHVS and CDR2 is FQNEAQ. V was clipped by 5 bases and J by 5 bases, with 21 bases between them. The CDR3 is 16 amino acids. CDR3 sequence: CASSTFGLEVGETQYF. In nucleotides, the CDR3 is TGTGCCAGCAGCACCTTCGGTCTAGAGGTCGGGGAGACCCAGTACTTC.